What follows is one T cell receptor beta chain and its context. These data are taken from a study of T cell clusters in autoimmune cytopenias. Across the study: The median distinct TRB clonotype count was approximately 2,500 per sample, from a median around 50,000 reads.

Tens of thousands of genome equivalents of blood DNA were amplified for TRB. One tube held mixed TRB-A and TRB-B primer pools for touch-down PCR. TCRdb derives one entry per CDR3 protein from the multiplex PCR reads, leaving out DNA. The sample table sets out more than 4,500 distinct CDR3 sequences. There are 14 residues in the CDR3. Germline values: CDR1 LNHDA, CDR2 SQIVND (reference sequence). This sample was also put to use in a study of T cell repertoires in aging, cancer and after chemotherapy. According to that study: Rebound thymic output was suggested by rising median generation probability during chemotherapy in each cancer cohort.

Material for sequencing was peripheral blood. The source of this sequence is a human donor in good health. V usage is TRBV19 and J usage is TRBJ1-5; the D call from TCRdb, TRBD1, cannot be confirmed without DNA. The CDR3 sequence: CASSRGQGNQPQHF.